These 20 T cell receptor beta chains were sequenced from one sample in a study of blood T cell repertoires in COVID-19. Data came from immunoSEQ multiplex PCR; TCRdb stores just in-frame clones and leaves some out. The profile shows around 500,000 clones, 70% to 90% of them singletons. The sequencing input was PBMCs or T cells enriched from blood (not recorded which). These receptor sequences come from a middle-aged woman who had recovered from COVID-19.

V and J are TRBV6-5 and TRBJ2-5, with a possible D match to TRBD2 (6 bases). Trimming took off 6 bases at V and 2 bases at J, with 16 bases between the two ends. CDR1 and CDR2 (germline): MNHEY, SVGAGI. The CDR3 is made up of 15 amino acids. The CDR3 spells CASSLLAETQETQYF. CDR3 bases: TGTGCCAGCAGCTTACTAGCTGAAACTCAAGAGACCCAGTACTTC.

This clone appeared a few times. This chain's CDR3 is CASSVGQMNTEAFF. CDR3 nucleotides: TGTGCCAGCAGCGTAGGGCAGATGAACACTGAAGCTTTCTTT. This rearrangement joins TRBV9 to TRBJ1-1; D ambiguous. V lost 0 bases and J lost 0, with 6 bases in between. Germline V CDR1 and CDR2: SGDLS, YYNGEE. The CDR3 covers 14 residues.

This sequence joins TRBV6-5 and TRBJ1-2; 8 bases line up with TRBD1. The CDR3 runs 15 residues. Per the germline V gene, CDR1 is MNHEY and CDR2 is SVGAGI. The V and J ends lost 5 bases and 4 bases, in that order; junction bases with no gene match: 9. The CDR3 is CASSQPGQDLYGYTF. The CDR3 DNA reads TGTGCCAGCAGTCAACCGGGACAGGACCTCTATGGCTACACCTTC.

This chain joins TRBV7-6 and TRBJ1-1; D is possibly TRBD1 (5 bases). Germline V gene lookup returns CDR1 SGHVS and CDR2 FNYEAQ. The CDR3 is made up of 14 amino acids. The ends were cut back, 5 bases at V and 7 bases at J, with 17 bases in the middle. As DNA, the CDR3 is TGTGCCAGCAGCCCATACGACGAAAGGGGTGAAGCTTTCTTT. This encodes CASSPYDERGEAFF.

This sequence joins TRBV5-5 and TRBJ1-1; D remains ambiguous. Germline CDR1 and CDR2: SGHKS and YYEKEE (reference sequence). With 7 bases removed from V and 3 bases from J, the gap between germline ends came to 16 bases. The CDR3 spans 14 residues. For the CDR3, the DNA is TGTGCCAGCGGGCTGGGTGTATTTGACACTGAAGCTTTCTTT. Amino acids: CASGLGVFDTEAFF.

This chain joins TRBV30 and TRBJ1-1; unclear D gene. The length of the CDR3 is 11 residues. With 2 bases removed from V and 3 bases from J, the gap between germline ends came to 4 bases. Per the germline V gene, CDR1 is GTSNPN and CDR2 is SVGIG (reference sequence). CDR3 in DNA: TGTGCCTGGAGTCCCTACACTGAAGCTTTCTTT. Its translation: CAWSPYTEAFF.

CDR3: CASSQTRDYIYEQYF. Written as DNA, the CDR3 is TGCGCCAGCAGCCAGACCAGGGACTACATCTACGAGCAGTACTTC. The rearrangement uses TRBV4-1 and TRBJ2-7; 7 bases align to TRBD2. The germline V gene has CDR1 MGHRA and CDR2 YSYEKL. The CDR3 has 15 residues. V lost 3 bases and J lost 3; bases outside the gene matches: 8.

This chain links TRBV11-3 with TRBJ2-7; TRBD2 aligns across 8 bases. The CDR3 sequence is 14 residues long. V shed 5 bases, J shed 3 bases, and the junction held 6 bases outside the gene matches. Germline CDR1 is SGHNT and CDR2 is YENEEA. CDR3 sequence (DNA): TGTGCCAGCAGCCCCGGGAGGGCGAGCTACGAGCAGTACTTC. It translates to CASSPGRASYEQYF.

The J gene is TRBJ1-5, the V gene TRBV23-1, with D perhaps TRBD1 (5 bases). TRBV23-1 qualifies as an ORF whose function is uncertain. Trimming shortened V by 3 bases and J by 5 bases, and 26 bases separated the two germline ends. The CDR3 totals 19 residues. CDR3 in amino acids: CASSQNAGHMGRQHQPQHF. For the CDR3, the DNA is TGCGCCAGCAGTCAGAATGCAGGGCATATGGGCAGGCAACATCAGCCCCAGCATTTT.

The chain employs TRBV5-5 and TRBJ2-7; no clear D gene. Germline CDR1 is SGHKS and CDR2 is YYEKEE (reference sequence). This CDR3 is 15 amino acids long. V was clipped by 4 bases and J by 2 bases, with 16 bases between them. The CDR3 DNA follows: TGTGCCAGCAGCCCTATTGGGCTGGATCCCTACGAGCAGTACTTC. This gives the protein CASSPIGLDPYEQYF.

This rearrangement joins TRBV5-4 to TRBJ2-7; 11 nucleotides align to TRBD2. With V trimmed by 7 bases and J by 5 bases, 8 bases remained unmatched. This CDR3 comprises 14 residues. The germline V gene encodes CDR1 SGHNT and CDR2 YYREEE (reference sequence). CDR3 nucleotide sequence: TGTGCCAGCCAACTAGCGGGAGCGGCCCACGAGCAGTACTTC. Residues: CASQLAGAAHEQYF. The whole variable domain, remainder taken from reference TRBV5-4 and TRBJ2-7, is ETGVTQSPTHLIKTRGQQVTLRCSSQSGHNTVSWYQQALGQGPQFIFQYYREEENGRGNFPPRFSGLQFPNYSSELNVNALELDDSALYLCASQLAGAAHEQYFGPGTRLTVT.

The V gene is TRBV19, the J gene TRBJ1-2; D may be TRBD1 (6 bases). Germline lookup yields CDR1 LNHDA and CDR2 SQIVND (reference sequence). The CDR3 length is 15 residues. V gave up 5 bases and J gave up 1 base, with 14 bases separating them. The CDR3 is CASSLNRDFNYGYTF. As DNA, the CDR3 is TGTGCCAGTAGTTTAAACAGGGATTTTAACTATGGCTACACCTTC.

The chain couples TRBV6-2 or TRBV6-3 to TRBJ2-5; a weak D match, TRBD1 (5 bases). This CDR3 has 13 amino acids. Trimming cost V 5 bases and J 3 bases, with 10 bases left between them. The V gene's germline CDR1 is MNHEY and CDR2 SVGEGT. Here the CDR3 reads CASSSQGEETQYF. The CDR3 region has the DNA TGTGCCAGCAGTAGCCAAGGGGAAGAGACCCAGTACTTC.

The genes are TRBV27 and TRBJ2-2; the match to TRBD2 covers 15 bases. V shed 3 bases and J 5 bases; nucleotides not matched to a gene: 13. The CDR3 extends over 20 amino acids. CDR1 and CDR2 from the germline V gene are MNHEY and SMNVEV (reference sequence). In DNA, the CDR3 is TGTGCCAGCAGTTTCTCAAGCCCCGGACTAGCGGGAGGGTTGACCGGGGAGCTGTTTTTT. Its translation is CASSFSSPGLAGGLTGELFF.

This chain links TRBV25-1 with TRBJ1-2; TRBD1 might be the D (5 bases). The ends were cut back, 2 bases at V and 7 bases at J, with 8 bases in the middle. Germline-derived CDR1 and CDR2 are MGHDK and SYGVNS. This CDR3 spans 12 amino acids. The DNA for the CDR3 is TGTGCCAGCAGTGAAGGGGGAGGTGGCTACACCTTC. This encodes CASSEGGGGYTF.

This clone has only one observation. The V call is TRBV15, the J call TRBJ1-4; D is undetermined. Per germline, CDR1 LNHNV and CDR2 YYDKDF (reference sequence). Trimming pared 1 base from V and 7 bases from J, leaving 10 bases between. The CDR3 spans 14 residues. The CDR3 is CATSRGGTTEKLFF. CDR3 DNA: TGTGCCACCAGCAGAGGTGGCACCACTGAAAAACTGTTTTTT.

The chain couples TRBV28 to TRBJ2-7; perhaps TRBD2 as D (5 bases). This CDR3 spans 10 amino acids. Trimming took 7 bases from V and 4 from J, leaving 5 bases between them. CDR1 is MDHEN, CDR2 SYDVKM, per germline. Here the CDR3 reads CASKRYEQYF. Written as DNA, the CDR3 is TGTGCCAGCAAGCGGTACGAGCAGTACTTC.

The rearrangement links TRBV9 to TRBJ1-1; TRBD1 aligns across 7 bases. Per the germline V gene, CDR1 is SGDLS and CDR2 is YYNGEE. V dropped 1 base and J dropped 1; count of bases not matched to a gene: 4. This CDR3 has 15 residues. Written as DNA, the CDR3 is TGTGCCAGCAGCGTACATTGGGACAGGAACACTGAAGCTTTCTTT. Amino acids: CASSVHWDRNTEAFF.

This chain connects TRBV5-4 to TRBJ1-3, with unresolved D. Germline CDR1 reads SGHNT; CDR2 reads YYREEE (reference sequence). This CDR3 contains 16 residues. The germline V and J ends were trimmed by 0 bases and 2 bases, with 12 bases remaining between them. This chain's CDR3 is CASSLGEEEAGNTIYF. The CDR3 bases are TGTGCCAGCAGCTTGGGTGAGGAGGAGGCTGGAAACACCATATATTTT.

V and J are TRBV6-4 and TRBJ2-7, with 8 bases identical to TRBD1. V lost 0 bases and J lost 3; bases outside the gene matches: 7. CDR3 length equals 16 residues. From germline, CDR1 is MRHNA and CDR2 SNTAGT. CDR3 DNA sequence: TGTGCCAGCAGTGACTCCTTTACAGGGGGAGTCTACGAGCAGTACTTC. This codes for CASSDSFTGGVYEQYF.